These T cell receptor beta chains were read from a single sample in a study of T cell repertoires in cytomegalovirus infection. Their cognate antigens are unknown. One entry per CDR3 protein, called by TCRdb with MiXCR from the reads. The sample shows around 800,000 distinct CDR3 sequences, around a third of them seen only once. Specimen: cultured CD8+ T cells from PBMCs, collected from culture after CMV antigen stimulation. These receptors were collected from a human donor in good health (CMV status not recorded). Some clones in this sample may be carry-over from other donors' samples. CDR3s include the opening cysteine and the closing phenylalanine or tryptophan. A D gene is named only where the DNA matches it firmly. Not every row has a clone size; where given, it reads once, few, many or a size class.

D,size,J,length,V,CDR3,DNA
-,-,TRBJ2-1,14,TRBV27,CASSLSSAGDEQFF,TGTGCCAGCAGTTTATCTAGCGCAGGCGATGAGCAGTTCTTC
-,-,TRBJ1-2,14,TRBV27,CASSSSGFNYGYTF,TGTGCCAGCAGTTCATCAGGGTTCAACTATGGCTACACCTTC
TRBD2,many,TRBJ2-3,17,TRBV20-1,CSARGTSGGLFPDTQYF,TGCAGTGCTAGGGGGACTAGCGGGGGTCTCTTCCCAGATACGCAGTATTTT
-,many,TRBJ1-5,14,TRBV7-6,CASSPRGGGQPQHF,TGTGCCAGCAGCCCAAGGGGGGGCGGCCAGCCCCAGCATTTT
-,once,TRBJ2-1,14,TRBV12-3/TRBV12-4,CASSLSGLWNEQFF,TGTGCCAGCAGCCTGTCTGGGCTGTGGAATGAGCAGTTCTTC
TRBD2,-,TRBJ2-1,15,TRBV7-9,CANSSTSGAYNEQFF,TGTGCCAACAGCTCGACTAGCGGGGCTTACAATGAGCAGTTCTTC
-,-,TRBJ1-3,20,TRBV7-2,CASSLTNPSDIPSSGNTIYF,TGTGCCAGCAGCTTAACCAACCCCTCGGACATCCCTAGCTCTGGAAACACCATATATTTT
-,-,TRBJ1-5,13,TRBV5-6,CASTFGGNQPQHF,TGTGCCAGCACCTTTGGGGGCAATCAGCCCCAGCATTTT
TRBD1,-,TRBJ2-3,16,TRBV12-3/TRBV12-4,CVSSLDRGPSTDTQYF,TGTGTCAGCAGCCTCGACAGGGGCCCAAGCACAGATACGCAGTATTTT
-,-,TRBJ2-5,16,TRBV29-1,CSVEDRLRTVGETQYF,TGCAGCGTTGAAGATCGACTGAGGACAGTCGGAGAGACCCAGTACTTC
TRBD1,-,TRBJ1-2,15,TRBV6-1,CASSDWTGGAWGYTF,TGTGCCAGCAGTGACTGGACAGGGGGCGCTTGGGGCTACACCTTC
-,few,TRBJ1-4,14,TRBV5-5,CASSQAGPREKLFF,TGTGCCAGCAGTCAAGCCGGGCCGCGTGAAAAACTGTTTTTT
-,-,TRBJ2-1,17,TRBV4-1,CASSLPRGGADYNEQFF,TGCGCCAGCAGCCTCCCGCGAGGGGGGGCCGACTACAATGAGCAGTTCTTC
-,few,TRBJ2-4,14,TRBV19,CASGSALAKNIQYF,TGTGCCAGTGGAAGTGCCCTAGCCAAAAACATTCAGTACTTC
-,few,TRBJ1-6,14,TRBV19,CASSMGSMNSPLHF,TGTGCCAGTAGTATGGGGAGTATGAATTCACCCCTCCACTTT
TRBD2,few,TRBJ2-1,15,TRBV27,CASSLTGGTGNEQFF,TGTGCCAGCAGTTTAACGGGGGGGACCGGCAATGAGCAGTTCTTC
TRBD2,many,TRBJ2-1,15,TRBV6-1,CASSQLAGGDNEQFF,TGTGCCAGCAGTCAGTTAGCGGGGGGCGACAATGAGCAGTTCTTC
-,-,TRBJ1-2,13,TRBV6-5,CASSYGLSGGYTF,TGTGCCAGCAGTTACGGGCTTTCGGGGGGCTACACCTTC
TRBD1,-,TRBJ1-5,16,TRBV13,CASSPGQGAVNQPQHF,TGTGCCAGCAGCCCGGGACAGGGGGCGGTTAATCAGCCCCAGCATTTT
-,-,TRBJ1-2,17,TRBV12-3/TRBV12-4,CASSLRAGQGENYGYTF,TGTGCCAGCAGTTTAAGGGCGGGGCAGGGCGAAAACTATGGCTACACCTTC
TRBD2,many,TRBJ2-2,16,TRBV7-6,CASSLLAGGPDGELFF,TGTGCCAGCAGCTTATTAGCGGGGGGCCCGGACGGGGAGCTGTTTTTT
-,-,TRBJ1-2,15,TRBV7-6,CASSLSPGRNYGYTF,TGTGCCAGCAGCTTATCCCCAGGGAGGAACTATGGCTACACCTTC
-,-,TRBJ1-2,16,TRBV7-9,CASSPPGRGFGYGYTF,TGTGCCAGCAGCCCCCCGGGAAGGGGGTTTGGTTATGGCTACACCTTC
-,few,TRBJ1-5,16,TRBV7-6,CASSLEPPGSNQPQHF,TGTGCCAGCAGCTTAGAACCCCCTGGGAGCAATCAGCCCCAGCATTTT
-,-,TRBJ1-1,13,TRBV2,CASSDHINTEAFF,TGTGCCAGCAGTGATCACATTAACACTGAAGCTTTCTTT
TRBD1,few,TRBJ1-1,14,TRBV6-1,CASSGQGANTEAFF,TGTGCCAGCAGTGGACAGGGGGCTAACACTGAAGCTTTCTTT
TRBD1,many,TRBJ1-6,16,TRBV6-1,CASSLPQRRGNSPLHF,TGTGCCAGCAGTCTCCCCCAACGCAGGGGGAATTCACCCCTCCACTTT
-,-,TRBJ2-1,12,TRBV27,CASSFENDEQFF,TGTGCCAGCAGTTTCGAGAACGATGAGCAGTTCTTC
-,-,TRBJ2-5,16,TRBV6-2/TRBV6-3,CASTPADSAGQETQYF,TGTGCCAGCACCCCGGCGGACAGCGCTGGCCAAGAGACCCAGTACTTC
TRBD2,-,TRBJ2-3,16,TRBV4-1,CASSQEALADTDTQYF,TGCGCCAGCAGCCAAGAGGCCCTAGCGGACACGGATACGCAGTATTTT
-,few,TRBJ2-4,14,TRBV19,CASSISQPHDIQYF,TGTGCCAGTAGTATTTCGCAGCCTCACGACATTCAGTACTTC
-,-,TRBJ1-1,14,TRBV6-2/TRBV6-3,CASTPIDGNTEAFF,TGTGCCAGCACTCCCATCGACGGGAACACTGAAGCTTTCTTT
TRBD1,-,TRBJ1-2,12,TRBV20-1,CSAIGTGGGYTF,TGCAGTGCTATTGGGACAGGGGGTGGCTACACCTTC
-,-,TRBJ1-1,12,TRBV29-1,CSVGRVNTEAFF,TGCAGCGTTGGCAGGGTGAACACTGAAGCTTTCTTT
TRBD1,-,TRBJ2-1,15,TRBV24-1,CATSDPGQGVGEQFF,TGTGCCACCAGTGACCCGGGACAGGGTGTCGGTGAGCAGTTCTTC
-,-,TRBJ1-2,16,TRBV4-1,CASSQAPFGSNYGYTF,TGCGCCAGCAGCCAAGCCCCTTTTGGTTCTAACTATGGCTACACCTTC
TRBD2,few,TRBJ2-2,16,TRBV12-3/TRBV12-4,CASSLGTSGGRGELFF,TGTGCCAGCAGTCTCGGGACTAGCGGGGGCCGAGGGGAGCTGTTTTTT
-,-,TRBJ2-2,12,TRBV12-3/TRBV12-4,CALRGNTGELFF,TGTGCCCTGCGGGGGAACACCGGGGAGCTGTTTTTT
TRBD1,-,TRBJ1-2,16,TRBV5-6,CASSIGQVRLNYGYTF,TGTGCCAGCAGCATTGGACAGGTCCGTCTTAACTATGGCTACACCTTC
-,once,TRBJ2-6,15,TRBV6-4,CASSDSSSGANVLTF,TGTGCCAGCAGTGACTCCAGCTCTGGGGCCAACGTCCTGACTTTC
-,-,TRBJ1-2,18,TRBV2,CASSTNPSSGVNDYGYTF,TGTGCCAGCAGCACTAACCCTTCTTCAGGGGTAAATGACTATGGCTACACCTTC
TRBD1,few,TRBJ1-2,13,TRBV4-1,CASSQGTGFGYTF,TGCGCCAGCAGCCAAGGGACAGGGTTTGGCTACACCTTC
-,-,TRBJ2-3,14,TRBV6-5,CASSFGVTTDTQYF,TGTGCCAGCAGTTTCGGGGTCACCACAGATACGCAGTATTTT
-,-,TRBJ2-2,14,TRBV28,CASSFVSWPGVLFF,TGTGCCAGCAGCTTTGTAAGCTGGCCCGGGGTGCTGTTTTTT
-,-,TRBJ1-1,12,TRBV2,CASFGGYTEAFF,TGTGCCAGCTTTGGGGGGTACACTGAAGCTTTCTTT
-,-,TRBJ2-5,14,TRBV7-9,CASSFRIGGETQYF,TGTGCCAGCAGTTTTCGTATAGGAGGGGAGACCCAGTACTTC
-,-,TRBJ1-5,14,TRBV7-8,CASSFGVSDQPQHF,TGTGCCAGCAGCTTCGGGGTTTCGGATCAGCCCCAGCATTTT
TRBD2,few,TRBJ2-3,16,TRBV7-2,CASRPIAGASWDTQYF,TGTGCCAGCAGACCAATAGCGGGGGCCTCCTGGGATACGCAGTATTTT
-,-,TRBJ2-3,13,TRBV10-3,CAISEGTADTQYF,TGTGCCATCAGTGAGGGGACGGCAGATACGCAGTATTTT
-,-,TRBJ2-3,14,TRBV6-5,CASRSDSGADTQYF,TGTGCCAGCAGATCAGATTCCGGGGCAGATACGCAGTATTTT
TRBD2,-,TRBJ2-3,20,TRBV5-4,CASSPWGGSSGETRTDTQYF,TGTGCCAGCAGCCCTTGGGGCGGGAGTAGCGGGGAAACGCGGACAGATACGCAGTATTTT
TRBD1,-,TRBJ1-5,15,TRBV19,CASTPEQGAFQPQHF,TGTGCCAGTACCCCTGAGCAGGGGGCGTTCCAGCCCCAGCATTTT
TRBD2,many,TRBJ2-3,18,TRBV7-2,CASSSETSGLVSTDTQYF,TGTGCCAGCAGCTCCGAGACTAGCGGACTCGTCAGCACAGATACGCAGTATTTT
-,few,TRBJ1-4,15,TRBV7-6,CASSLGLGPEEKLFF,TGTGCCAGCAGCTTAGGGCTCGGGCCAGAAGAAAAACTGTTTTTT
-,few,TRBJ1-2,14,TRBV19,CASTRGDLLYGYTF,TGTGCCAGTACTAGAGGTGACCTCCTCTATGGCTACACCTTC
TRBD1,-,TRBJ2-5,15,TRBV7-9,CASSFRGRGLETQYF,TGTGCCAGCAGCTTCAGGGGGCGCGGATTGGAGACCCAGTACTTC
TRBD2,-,TRBJ2-5,16,TRBV7-9,CASSPEGLAGQWFENF,TGTGCCAGCAGCCCAGAGGGACTAGCGGGTCAGTGGTTCGAAAACTTC
-,-,TRBJ2-1,16,TRBV6-6,CASSYPEGVGNNEQFF,TGTGCCAGCAGTTACCCGGAGGGTGTCGGGAACAATGAGCAGTTCTTC
-,few,TRBJ1-1,14,TRBV12-3/TRBV12-4,CASSTDNRNTEAFF,TGTGCCAGCAGTACCGACAACAGAAACACTGAAGCTTTCTTT